This T cell receptor (beta chain) originates from a study of shared clonotypes between healthy human individuals (dated by TCRdb to the early 2020s). About the study as a whole: The cohort included three men and a couple of women between 18 and 49 years of age. Per donor, three plates each were used for CD4 naive and CD4 memory, two for CD8 naive, and one for CD8 memory. Blood TCR repertoires of roughly five healthy adults were deeply sequenced to estimate repertoire size and the extent of clonotype sharing between individuals. To increase sequencing depth and limit assay-specific biases, TCR repertoire library preparation and sequencing were carried out by different laboratories using diverse techniques. Between about 0.8 and 9 billion PBMCs per donor were obtained by leukapheresis.

For the CD8 naive samples, CD45RO-negative cells were positively selected for CCR7, yielding a CD45RA+CCR7+ population from which TemRA cells were excluded. Healthy HIV-negative adults with no recently reported acute infections or vaccinations were included as donors. Every donor was a Caucasian adult living in Nashville, Tennessee, USA. Blood was collected by leukapheresis, and PBMCs were isolated by Ficoll-Histopaque density gradient centrifugation and then cryopreserved in liquid nitrogen vapor phase. Analytical flow cytometry was used to check the purity and quantity of each magnetically sorted T cell population. Each sorted fraction had its genomic DNA isolated and then quantified by UV absorbance on a Nanodrop 2000c. The CDR3 contains 13 residues, cysteine and phenylalanine counted. Only the CDR3 region is kept as DNA, spanning 39 bases read in frame from base 1. Trimming costs V 1 base and J 10 bases, and their ends lie 13 bases apart. CDR1 LNHDA and CDR2 SQIVND were looked up in the germline V gene (reference sequence).

The paper as a whole reports these results and caveats: Only blood was sampled, and tissue TCR repertoires likely differ from those in blood. Compared with non-shared clonotypes, the clonotypes found in all four sorted-subset donors had higher generation probabilities. Naive subsets generally had larger estimated clonotype richness than memory subsets. The small number of donors limited the genetic and exposure-history diversity represented. Pairwise subsampling led to the expectation that sequencing depth would affect the degree of clonotype sharing among donors. Rarefaction of sorted-subset datasets indicated incomplete sequencing despite the large sequencing depth. Across a handful of donors, approximately 5% of naive CD4, roughly 3.3% of naive CD8, 2.3% of memory CD4, and roughly 0.4% of memory CD8 clonotypes were shared.

Details on this clone: Its cognate antigen has yet to be identified. Within one base of it there is no much larger clone, and no base qualities were kept.

Using the deep immunoSEQ assay, multiplex PCR amplified TCR CDR3 regions from genomic DNA. Genomic DNA extracted from each cell subset was distributed evenly over all wells of several immunoSEQ 96-well plates, and each plate served as one replicate. For sorted subsets, about 200 ng genomic DNA, equal to some 30,000 T cell genomes, was loaded into each replicate PCR. Purified libraries were quantified with a Qubit 3.0 fluorometer, sized on a Bioanalyzer 2100, and re-quantified with the KAPA Library Quantification kit. Every immunoSEQ 96-well plate was sequenced on a separate single-read 150-cycle Illumina NextSeq 550 flow cell. In the original analysis: Because only junctional sequences without quality scores were contained in the immunoSEQ output, filtering matching that applied to full-length reads could not be performed. To assign V/J genes and CDR3, sequences were annotated using PyIR, a Python wrapper for IgBLAST v1.9, with IMGT germline references. Reads were filtered out if the reads had weak V/J assignments (E-value above 1e-6), no CDR3, stop codons, out-of-frame junctions, or ambiguous translated residues. V3J clonotypes were defined as sequences sharing the same inferred V gene, J gene, and CDR3 amino acid sequence. Percentage overlap between repertoires was calculated by dividing the number of shared unique clonotypes by the size of the smaller repertoire. Richness of each repertoire was evaluated using RTK rarefaction, the Chao1 estimator, and Recon v2.1 estimates of unobserved clonotypes. Generation probabilities were computed with OLGA for all TCRbeta clonotypes obtained by the gDNA method from several donors. TCRdb limited this immuneACCESS table to in-frame rearrangements with V and J called. A share of clones is missing; checked studies link under half to unresolved V genes, and the rest is unexplained. V and J calls and clone size are copied from that table; D and trimming were computed from the DNA. Counted in this sample were 800,000 or so clones; approximately 97% of them appeared once. The ten most abundant clones make up around 0.25% of the sample.

Sequencing was carried out using naive CD8+ T cells sorted from blood. According to the study, the label for this sample's cell subset or site signals: CD45RA+CCR7+. The rearrangement combines TRBV19 with TRBJ1-1; the D gene is unclear. The clonotype originates from a man aged 25-40 years in good health. Read as DNA, the sequence is TGTGCCAGTAGTATAGTCCAAGGCCGGGGAGCTTTCTTT. Translated, it reads CASSIVQGRGAFF.